This TCR beta chain was documented in a study of blood T cell repertoires in COVID-19. The overall study: Italy, Spain and the United States were the sources of the convalescent and acute COVID-19 samples.

Assay used: immunoSEQ multiplex PCR; TCRdb lists only in-frame clones, some missing. The table lists around 380,000 clones, more than 65% of them singletons, with under 1.2% in the top ten. The CDR3 is made up of 14 amino acids. V was clipped by 2 bases and J by 4 bases; unmatched bases: 2. Per germline, CDR1 MDHEN and CDR2 SYDVKM. Sequencing was carried out using peripheral blood. The chain is built from TRBV28 and TRBJ1-1, with 9 bases matching TRBD1. This TCR derives from a human donor with acute or convalescent COVID-19. The donor label of this sample is uncertain. The CDR3 loop reads CASSLGTGSTEAFF. CDR3 coding DNA: TGTGCCAGCAGTTTAGGGACAGGGAGCACTGAAGCTTTCTTT.